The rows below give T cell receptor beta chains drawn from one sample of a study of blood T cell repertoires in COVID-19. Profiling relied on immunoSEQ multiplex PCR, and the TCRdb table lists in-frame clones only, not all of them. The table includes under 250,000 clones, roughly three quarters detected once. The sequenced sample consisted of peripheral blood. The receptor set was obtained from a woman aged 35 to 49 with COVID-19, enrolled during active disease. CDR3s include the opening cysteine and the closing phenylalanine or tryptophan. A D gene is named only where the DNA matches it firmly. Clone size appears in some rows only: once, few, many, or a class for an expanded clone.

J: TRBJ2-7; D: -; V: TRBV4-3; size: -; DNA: TGCGCCAGCAGCCAAGCCCCCGGCTATCAGGGGAGCGAGCAGTACTTC; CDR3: CASSQAPGYQGSEQYF
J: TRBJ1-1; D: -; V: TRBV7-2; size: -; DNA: TGTGCCAGCAGCTTATATACGGGAGGGGGCACTGAAGCTTTCTTT; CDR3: CASSLYTGGGTEAFF
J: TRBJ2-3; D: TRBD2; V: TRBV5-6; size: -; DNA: TGTGCCAGCAGCTTTGAGCGGGGGGGCCAATCCACAGATACGCAGTATTTT; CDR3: CASSFERGGQSTDTQYF
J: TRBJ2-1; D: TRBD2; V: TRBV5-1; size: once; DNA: TGCGCCAGCAGCTTAGGGCTAGCGGGAGTCGAGCAGTTCTTC; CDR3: CASSLGLAGVEQFF
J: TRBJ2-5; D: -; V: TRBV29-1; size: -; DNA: TGCAGCGTTGAAGATGGCGGTTACCACAGGGAGACCCAGTACTTC; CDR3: CSVEDGGYHRETQYF
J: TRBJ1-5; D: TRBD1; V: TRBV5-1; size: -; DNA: TGCGCCAGCAGCTTGGGGCAGGGGGATCAGCCCCAGCATTTT; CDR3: CASSLGQGDQPQHF
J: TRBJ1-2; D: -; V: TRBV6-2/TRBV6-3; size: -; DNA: TGTGCCAGCAGTTTCCAGGGGACCTATGGCTACACCTTC; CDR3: CASSFQGTYGYTF
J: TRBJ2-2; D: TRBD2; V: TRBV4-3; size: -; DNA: TGCGCCAGCAGCCGAGCCCCCCGGGCGGGGGGGCTTACCGGGGAGCTGTTTTTT; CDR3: CASSRAPRAGGLTGELFF
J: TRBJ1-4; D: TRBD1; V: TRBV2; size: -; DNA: TGTGCCAGCACCCGACGGACAGGTTTTAATGAAAAACTGTTTTTT; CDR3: CASTRRTGFNEKLFF
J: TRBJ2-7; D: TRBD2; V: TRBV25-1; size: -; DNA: TGTGCCAGCAGTGAATTCGGGACTAGCGGAACCTACGAGCAGTACTTC; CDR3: CASSEFGTSGTYEQYF
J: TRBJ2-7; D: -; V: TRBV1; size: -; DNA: TGCACCAGCAGCCGCCGGGGACTAGCGGGAGGGCCGGTCGACGAGCAGTACTTC; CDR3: CTSSRRGLAGGPVDEQYF
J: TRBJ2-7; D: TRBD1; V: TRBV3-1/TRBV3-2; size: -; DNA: TGTGCCAGCAGCCAAGGACAGGGGAGCGAGCAGTACTTC; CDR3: CASSQGQGSEQYF
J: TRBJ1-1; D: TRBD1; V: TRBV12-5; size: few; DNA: TGTGCTAGTGGCGATGACCCGACAGGGATGAACACTGAAGCTTTCTTT; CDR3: CASGDDPTGMNTEAFF
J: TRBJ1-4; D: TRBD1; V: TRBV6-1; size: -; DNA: TGTGCCAGCAGTGCGCCTACCGGGACAGGGGTAGGAAAACTGTTTTTT; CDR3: CASSAPTGTGVGKLFF
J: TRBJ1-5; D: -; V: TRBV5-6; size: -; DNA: TGTGCCAGCAGCTGGGCAGGGTCGACCCACCAGCCCCAGCATTTT; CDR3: CASSWAGSTHQPQHF
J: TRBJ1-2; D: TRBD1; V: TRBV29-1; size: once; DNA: TGCAGCGTTGCTGGACAGGGGGCATCTAACTATGGCTACACCTTC; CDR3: CSVAGQGASNYGYTF
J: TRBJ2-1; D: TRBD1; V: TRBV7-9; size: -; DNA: TGTGCCAGCAGCTTGAGGACAGGGGGAGGTGAGCAGTTCTTC; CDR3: CASSLRTGGGEQFF
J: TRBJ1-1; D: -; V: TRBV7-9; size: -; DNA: TGTGCCAGCAGTCAACAGGGAAACACTGAAGCTTTCTTT; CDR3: CASSQQGNTEAFF
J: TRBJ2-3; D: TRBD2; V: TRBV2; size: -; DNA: TGTGCCAGCACAGCGGGAGGGGGGTGGAATACGCAGTATTTT; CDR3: CASTAGGGWNTQYF
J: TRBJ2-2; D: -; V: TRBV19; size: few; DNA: TGTGCCAGTAGTATACCGGGGGTGAGCGGGGAGCTGTTTTTT; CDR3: CASSIPGVSGELFF
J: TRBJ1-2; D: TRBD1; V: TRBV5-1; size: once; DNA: TGCGCCAGCAGCTTGGGGACAGGTGGGACTAACTATGGCTACACCTTC; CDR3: CASSLGTGGTNYGYTF
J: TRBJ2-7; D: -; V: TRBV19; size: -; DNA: TGTGCCAGTCGAGGGACAAGCTACGAGCAGTACTTC; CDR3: CASRGTSYEQYF
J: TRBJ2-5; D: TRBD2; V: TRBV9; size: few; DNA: TGTGCCAGCAGCGTAATGGGGCGGGGGTTCCAAGAGACCCAGTACTTC; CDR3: CASSVMGRGFQETQYF
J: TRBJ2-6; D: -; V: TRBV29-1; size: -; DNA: TGCAGCGGAATGGAGGGGGCCAACGTCCTGACTTTC; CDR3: CSGMEGANVLTF
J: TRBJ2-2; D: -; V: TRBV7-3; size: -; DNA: TGTGCCAGCAGTTTAGAGGTCGGGGAGCTGTTTTTT; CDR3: CASSLEVGELFF
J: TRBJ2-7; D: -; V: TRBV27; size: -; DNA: TGTGCCAGCAGTTTTAGGCGGGACGGTTCCTACGAGCAGTACTTC; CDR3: CASSFRRDGSYEQYF
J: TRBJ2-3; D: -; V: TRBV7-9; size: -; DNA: TGTGCCAGCAGCTTATTCACGAGAGATACGCAGTATTTT; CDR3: CASSLFTRDTQYF
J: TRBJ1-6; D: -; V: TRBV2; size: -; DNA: TGTGCCAGCAGTGATTGGGGCGGGGATAATTCACCCCTCCACTTT; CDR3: CASSDWGGDNSPLHF
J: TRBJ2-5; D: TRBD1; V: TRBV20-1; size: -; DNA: TGCAGTGCTAGTTATAAGGGGGCTATCGAGACCCAGTACTTC; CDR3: CSASYKGAIETQYF
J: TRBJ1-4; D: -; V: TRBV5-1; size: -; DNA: TGCGCCAGCAGCTTACGGGGAGCAACTAATGAAAAACTGTTTTTT; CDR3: CASSLRGATNEKLFF
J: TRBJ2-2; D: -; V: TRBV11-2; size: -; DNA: TGTGCCAGCAGCTTAGAACGGGTCGGGGAGCTGTTTTTT; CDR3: CASSLERVGELFF
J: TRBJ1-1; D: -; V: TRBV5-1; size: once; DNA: TGCGCCAGCAGACAGGACTATATGAACACTGAAGCTTTCTTT; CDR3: CASRQDYMNTEAFF
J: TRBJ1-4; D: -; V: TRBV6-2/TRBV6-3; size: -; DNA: TGTGCCAGCAGTCCGCGTCCAGGGAGGGGACTGTTTTTT; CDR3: CASSPRPGRGLFF
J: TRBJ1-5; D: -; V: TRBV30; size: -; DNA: TGTGCCTGGAGTGTAATGTCTCCAGGAAATCAGCCCCAGCATTTT; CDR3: CAWSVMSPGNQPQHF
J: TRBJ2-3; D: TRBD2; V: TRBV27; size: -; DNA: TGTGCCAGCGAGTCTCCGGGGGGGCAGTATTTT; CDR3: CASESPGGQYF
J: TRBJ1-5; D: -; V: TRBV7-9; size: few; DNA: TGTGCCAGCAGCTCGTCCCAGGGTGATCAGCCCCAGCATTTT; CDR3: CASSSSQGDQPQHF
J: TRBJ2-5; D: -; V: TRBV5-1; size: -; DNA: TGCGCCAGCTCCTCAGAACGGGGAGAGACCCAGTACTTC; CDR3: CASSSERGETQYF
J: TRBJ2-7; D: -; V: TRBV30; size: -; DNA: TGTGCCTGGAGTGTACAGGGCGAGCAGTACTTC; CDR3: CAWSVQGEQYF
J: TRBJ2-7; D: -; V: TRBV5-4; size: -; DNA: TGTGCCAGCAGCTTCGAGGCCAGCTCCTACGAGCAGTACTTC; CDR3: CASSFEASSYEQYF
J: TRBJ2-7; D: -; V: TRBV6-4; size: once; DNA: TGTGCCAGCAGTGACTCGATGGGGGCGGGAGAGAGTAGGTGGGCCTACGAGCAGTACTTC; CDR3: CASSDSMGAGESRWAYEQYF